This T cell receptor beta chain was documented in a study of blood T cell repertoires in COVID-19. Across the whole study: PBMCs, B-cell-depleted T cells, or T cells were the source of the cDNA or gDNA that made up the material.

Authors' processing steps: Reference gene primers were amplified, and this amplification served to estimate nucleated cell counts. The method was immunoSEQ multiplex PCR; TCRdb's version includes in-frame clones alone and lacks a portion of them. The DNA gave D and trimming, while V, J and clone size come from that table. The profile shows some 150,000 clones, 75% to 90% of them singletons. The germline CDR1 and CDR2 sequences are SGHTA and FQGTGA. V trimming: 0 bases; J trimming: 4 bases; junction bases outside the gene matches: 7. CDR3 size: 17 residues. The V gene is TRBV7-3, the J gene TRBJ2-2, with 8 bases identical to TRBD1. The sample comprised peripheral blood. The receptor was derived from a man in his 60s with acute or convalescent COVID-19. The DNA of the CDR3 is TGTGCCAGCAGCTTAACGCGAGCAGGGGGCGTCACCGGGGAGCTGTTTTTT. Its translation: CASSLTRAGGVTGELFF.